This T cell receptor beta chain was sequenced for a study of cytomegalovirus exposure and HLA in healthy donors. Across the study: In an early release, HLA-typed donors contributed tens of millions of unique TCR sequences.

V was clipped by 4 bases and J by 1 base, with 17 bases between them. CDR1 and CDR2 from the germline V gene are MGHRA and YSYEKL. The CDR3 spans 18 residues. Study-wide results and caveats: The classifier reportedly diagnosed cytomegalovirus status with high sensitivity and specificity. Donors were assumed by presence/absence analyses to have roughly uniform sequencing depth.

PCR primers comprised 60 Vbeta and 13 Jbeta primers. Clones were read by immunoSEQ multiplex PCR, and TCRdb kept only the in-frame ones, dropping some. This sample's clone table lists some 82,000 clones. In regard to this clone: Its antigen is unknown.

The TCR comes from a woman aged 30 to 39 in good health and CMV-seronegative. The chain employs TRBV4-1 and TRBJ2-6; D remains unclear. Specimen: PBMCs. The CDR3 DNA follows: TGCGCCAGCAGCCTCCGGCCGACACTCGAGTCTGGGGCCAACGTCCTGACTTTC. Protein product: CASSLRPTLESGANVLTF.